The clone carrying this TCR beta chain came up a few times. This entry is derived from a study of cytomegalovirus exposure and HLA in healthy donors. PCR employed 60 Vbeta and 13 Jbeta primers. Data came from immunoSEQ multiplex PCR; TCRdb stores just in-frame clones and leaves some out. The sample consists of 80,000 or so clones, 62% of them appearing once. This receptor was identified in a male donor in good health and CMV-seropositive. Sequenced material: PBMCs.

The CDR3 here is CASSIGQSNTEAFF. CDR3 nucleotides: TGTGCCAGTAGTATAGGGCAGTCGAACACTGAAGCTTTCTTT. The gene calls are TRBV19 and TRBJ1-1, with unresolved D. CDR3 length equals 14 residues. Germline CDR1 and CDR2: LNHDA and SQIVND (reference sequence). Between the trimmed V and J ends, which lost 1 base and 1 base, there was a span of 7 bases.